Below, 20 T cell receptor beta chains from the same sample are listed, as sequenced in a study of cytomegalovirus exposure and HLA in healthy donors. PCR amplification relied on 60 Vbeta primers (plus 13 Jbeta primers). Some clones are missing from TCRdb's copy, which holds only in-frame ones; the method was immunoSEQ multiplex PCR. Altogether around 160,000 clones are present, roughly 77% being singletons, with the ten largest covering roughly 2.6%. The sequenced material came from PBMCs. The receptors here all came from a middle-aged woman in good health and CMV-seropositive.

V is TRBV19 and J is TRBJ1-2; tentatively, D is TRBD1 (5 bases). The CDR3 is 13 residues long. V was clipped by 10 bases and J by 8 bases, with 20 bases between them. In germline, CDR1 is LNHDA, CDR2 SQIVND (reference sequence). The chain's CDR3 is CATSDKIGQGYTF. CDR3 sequence (DNA): TGTGCCACCTCGGACAAAATCGGGCAAGGCTACACCTTC.

The chain recombines TRBV25-1 with TRBJ2-7; 7 bases map to TRBD1. With 7 bases clipped from V and 2 bases from J, the junction kept 5 bases outside the gene matches. This CDR3 spans 13 amino acids. CDR1 is MGHDK and CDR2 is SYGVNS in the germline V gene. CDR3 DNA sequence: TGTGCCAGCACTCCCGGACAGGCCTACGAGCAGTACTTC. Protein sequence: CASTPGQAYEQYF.

CDR3 nucleotide sequence: TGTGCCAGCACCTGGGGCAGGCACTATGGCTACACCTTC. Translated, it gives CASTWGRHYGYTF. The chain couples TRBV9 to TRBJ1-2; D might be TRBD1 (5 bases). The CDR3 totals 13 residues. The V gene lost 6 bases and the J gene lost 3 bases, with 12 bases spanning the gap. Per the germline V gene, CDR1 is SGDLS and CDR2 is YYNGEE. Full variable domain (missing parts from reference TRBV9 and TRBJ1-2): DSGVTQTPKHLITATGQRVTLRCSPRSGDLSVYWYQQSLDQGLQFLIQYYNGEERAKGNILERFSAQQFPDLHSELNLSSLELGDSALYFCASTWGRHYGYTFGSGTRLTVV.

The J gene is TRBJ2-3, the V gene TRBV7-6, with D perhaps TRBD2 (7 bases). The V end lost 5 bases, the J end lost 6 bases, and 9 bases lay between the germline ends. The CDR3 runs 12 residues. Germline assignment: CDR1 SGHVS and CDR2 FNYEAQ. The CDR3 protein is CASSRGADTQYF. In nucleotides, the CDR3 is TGTGCCAGCAGCCGGGGGGCGGATACGCAGTATTTT.

The genes are TRBV19 and TRBJ1-2; D gene ambiguous. V was pared by 5 bases and J by 6 bases, with 10 bases between. Germline V gene lookup returns CDR1 LNHDA and CDR2 SQIVND (reference sequence). The CDR3 is 12 residues long. This CDR3 reads CASSREKNGYTF. The CDR3, as DNA: TGTGCCAGTAGTCGTGAGAAGAATGGCTACACCTTC.

The rearrangement joins TRBV5-1 to TRBJ1-2, with 9 nucleotides matching TRBD1. Trimming at V came to 3 bases and at J to 8 bases, leaving 14 bases not matched to a gene. The CDR3 has 16 amino acids. Germline V gives CDR1 SGHRS, CDR2 YFSETQ. CDR3 in amino acids: CASSSDLTGGKWGYTF. DNA of the CDR3: TGCGCCAGCAGCTCCGACTTGACAGGGGGAAAATGGGGCTACACCTTC. The variable domain in full, completed from reference TRBV5-1 and TRBJ1-2, reads KAGVTQTPRYLIKTRGQQVTLSCSPISGHRSVSWYQQTPGQGLQFLFEYFSETQRNKGNFPGRFSGRQFSNSRSEMNVSTLELGDSALYLCASSSDLTGGKWGYTFGSGTRLTVV.

The V and J genes are TRBV7-2 and TRBJ2-2; 8 nucleotides agree with TRBD2. The CDR3 length is 15 residues. Germline assignment: CDR1 SGHTA and CDR2 FQGNSA. V shed 2 bases, J shed 8 bases, and the junction held 7 bases outside the gene matches. The CDR3 DNA reads TGTGCCAGCAGCTTAACTAGCGGACTTAAGGGGGAGCTGTTTTTT. As protein: CASSLTSGLKGELFF.

V and J are TRBV6-1 and TRBJ2-3; the D is unclear. The CDR3 contains 14 residues. CDR1 is MNHNS and CDR2 is SASEGT in the germline V gene. V shed 4 bases and J shed 3 bases, with 11 bases lying between them. Written as DNA, the CDR3 is TGTGCCAGCAGTGTCGGCAGGATTACAGATACGCAGTATTTT. This sequence encodes CASSVGRITDTQYF.

The V call is TRBV25-1, the J call TRBJ1-1; D not certain. Germline V lookup: CDR1 MGHDK, CDR2 SYGVNS. V was shortened by 7 bases and J by 3 bases, with 12 bases between the two germline ends. The CDR3 is 13 amino acids. The CDR3 region has the DNA TGTGCCAGCACCCCGGGAGGGCACACTGAAGCTTTCTTT. As protein: CASTPGGHTEAFF.

The CDR3 region has the DNA TGTGCCAGCAGTGAAGGGACAGGGGGCTGGTTTCGGGATGAAAAACTGTTTTTT. This sequence encodes CASSEGTGGWFRDEKLFF. The V and J genes are TRBV6-1 and TRBJ1-4; 11 bases map to TRBD1. V shed 1 base, J shed 6 bases, and the junction held 10 bases outside the gene matches. Germline values: CDR1 MNHNS, CDR2 SASEGT. The CDR3 is made up of 18 amino acids.

The J gene is TRBJ1-1, the V gene TRBV6-5; maybe TRBD1 (6 bases). Germline V gene data show CDR1 as MNHEY and CDR2 as SVGAGI. The germline V and J ends were trimmed by 5 bases and 10 bases, with 17 bases remaining between them. The CDR3 extends over 13 amino acids. CDR3 protein: CASSPESTGRAFF. CDR3 bases: TGTGCCAGCAGTCCCGAGTCCACAGGGAGAGCTTTCTTT.

This chain uses TRBV2 with TRBJ1-5; 9 bases agree with TRBD1. The germline V gene has CDR1 SNHLY and CDR2 FYNNEI. The CDR3 runs to 14 residues. The trim removed 6 bases at V and 5 bases at J, leaving 5 bases unmatched. In DNA, the CDR3 is TGTGCCAGCAGCCTACAGGGGGCCTATCAGCCCCAGCATTTT. The encoded protein is CASSLQGAYQPQHF.

This chain's CDR3 is CASSLQGLPNQPQHF. CDR3 bases: TGTGCCAGCAGCTTACAGGGGCTCCCCAATCAGCCCCAGCATTTT. The chain combines TRBV7-8 with TRBJ1-5, with TRBD1 as a possible D gene (6 bases). The CDR3 covers 15 residues. From germline, CDR1 is SGHVS and CDR2 FQNEAQ. The V and J ends lost 2 bases and 3 bases respectively, with 11 bases between them.

J is TRBJ2-4 and V is TRBV11-2; TRBD1 agrees at 7 bases. The V and J ends lost 5 bases and 5 bases, in that order; junction bases with no gene match: 9. The CDR3 is 15 amino acids. Germline CDR1 SGHAT, CDR2 FQNNGV. The CDR3 DNA sequence: TGTGCCAGCAGCAAGAACCCCGGGACAGAAAACATTCAGTACTTC. Translation: CASSKNPGTENIQYF.

This chain joins TRBV18 and TRBJ1-1; TRBD1 agrees at 7 bases. This CDR3 is 13 amino acids long. V gave up 8 bases and J gave up 1 base; unmatched junction bases: 4. CDR1 is KGHSH and CDR2 is LQKENI in the germline V gene. The CDR3 region is CASKGQTNTEAFF. CDR3 nucleotides: TGTGCCAGCAAGGGACAGACGAACACTGAAGCTTTCTTT.

The chain links TRBV10-1 to TRBJ2-3, with D possibly being TRBD2 (5 bases). The germline V and J ends were trimmed by 2 bases and 2 bases, with 20 bases remaining between them. This CDR3 is built from 18 residues. Germline CDR1 is WNHNN and CDR2 is SYGVQD (reference sequence). For the CDR3, the DNA is TGCGCCAGCAGTGAGGGGATCGGACTCCAACGGGACACAGATACGCAGTATTTT. Translating it yields CASSEGIGLQRDTDTQYF.

The V gene is TRBV18, the J gene TRBJ1-4; TRBD1 aligns across 8 bases. J gave up 0 bases and V 4 bases, and 7 bases lay outside the gene matches. Germline V lookup: CDR1 KGHSH, CDR2 LQKENI. CDR3 length equals 17 residues. This CDR3 is CASSRNPTGATNEKLFF. CDR3 sequence (DNA): TGTGCCAGCTCACGAAACCCGACAGGGGCAACTAATGAAAAACTGTTTTTT.

This chain connects TRBV6-5 to TRBJ2-5, with a tentative D call TRBD1 (6 bases). Germline lookup yields CDR1 MNHEY and CDR2 SVGAGI. The CDR3 is made up of 14 amino acids. The V gene lost 4 bases and the J gene lost 3 bases, with 12 bases spanning the gap. This chain's CDR3 is CASSSGAGEETQYF. In nucleotides, the CDR3 is TGTGCCAGCAGTTCAGGCGCAGGGGAAGAGACCCAGTACTTC.

V usage is TRBV30 and J usage is TRBJ2-5; possibly TRBD1 for D (5 bases). The CDR3 spans 15 residues. CDR1 GTSNPN and CDR2 SVGIG come from the germline V gene (reference sequence). V lost 2 bases and J lost 1, with 14 bases in between. The CDR3 bases are TGTGCCTGGAGTAGTATAGACAGTCCCCAAGAGACCCAGTACTTC. Translated, it gives CAWSSIDSPQETQYF.

The chain employs TRBV6-5 and TRBJ2-7, with TRBD2 as a possible D gene (5 bases). The germline V gene encodes CDR1 MNHEY and CDR2 SVGAGI. With 8 bases removed from V and 2 bases from J, the gap between germline ends came to 10 bases. The CDR3 sequence is 12 residues long. The CDR3 sequence: CASRGGPYEQYF. For the CDR3, the DNA is TGTGCCAGCCGCGGAGGACCCTACGAGCAGTACTTC.